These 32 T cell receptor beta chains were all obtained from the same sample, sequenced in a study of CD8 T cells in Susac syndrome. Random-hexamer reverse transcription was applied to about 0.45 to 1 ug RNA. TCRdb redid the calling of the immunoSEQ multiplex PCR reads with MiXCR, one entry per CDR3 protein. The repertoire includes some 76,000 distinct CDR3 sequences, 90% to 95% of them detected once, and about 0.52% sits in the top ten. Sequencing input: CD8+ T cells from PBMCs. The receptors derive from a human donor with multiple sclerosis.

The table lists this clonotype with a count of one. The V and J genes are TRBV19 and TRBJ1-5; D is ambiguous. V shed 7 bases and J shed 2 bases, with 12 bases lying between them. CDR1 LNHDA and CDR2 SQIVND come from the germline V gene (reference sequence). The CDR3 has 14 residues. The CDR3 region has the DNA TGTGCCAGTAAGAAAAGGGATGGCAATCAGCCCCAGCATTTT. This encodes CASKKRDGNQPQHF.

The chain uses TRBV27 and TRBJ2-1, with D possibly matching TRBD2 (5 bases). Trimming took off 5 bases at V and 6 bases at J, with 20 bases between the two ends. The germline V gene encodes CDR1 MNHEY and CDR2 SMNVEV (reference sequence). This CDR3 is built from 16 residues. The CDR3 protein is CASSPRFGLAPNEQFF. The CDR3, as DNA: TGTGCCAGCAGTCCCCGTTTTGGGCTAGCTCCCAATGAGCAGTTCTTC.

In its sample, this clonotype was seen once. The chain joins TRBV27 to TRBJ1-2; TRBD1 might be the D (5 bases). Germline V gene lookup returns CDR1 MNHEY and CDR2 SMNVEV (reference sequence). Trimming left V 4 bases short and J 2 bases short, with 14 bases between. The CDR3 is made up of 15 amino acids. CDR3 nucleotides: TGTGCCAGCAGTTCCCTGGGGGAGATAAACTATGGCTACACCTTC. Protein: CASSSLGEINYGYTF.

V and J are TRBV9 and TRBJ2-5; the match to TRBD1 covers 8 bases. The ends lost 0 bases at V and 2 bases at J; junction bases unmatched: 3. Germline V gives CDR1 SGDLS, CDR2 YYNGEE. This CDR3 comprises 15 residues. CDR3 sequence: CASSVGHRGQETQYF. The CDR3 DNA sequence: TGTGCCAGCAGCGTAGGACACAGGGGGCAAGAGACCCAGTACTTC.

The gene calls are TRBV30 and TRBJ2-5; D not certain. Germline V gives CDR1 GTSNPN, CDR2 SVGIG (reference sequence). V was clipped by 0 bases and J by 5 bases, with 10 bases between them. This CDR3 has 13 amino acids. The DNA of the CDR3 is TGTGCCTGGAGTGTGGCGTCATGGGAGACCCAGTACTTC. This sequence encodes CAWSVASWETQYF.

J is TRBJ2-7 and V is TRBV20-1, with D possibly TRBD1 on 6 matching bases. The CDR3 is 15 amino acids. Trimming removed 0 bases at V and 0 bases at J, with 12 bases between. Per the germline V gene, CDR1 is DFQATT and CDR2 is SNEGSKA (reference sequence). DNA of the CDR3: TGCAGTGCTAGAGAAGTACAGGGTGCCTCCTACGAGCAGTACTTC. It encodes CSAREVQGASYEQYF.

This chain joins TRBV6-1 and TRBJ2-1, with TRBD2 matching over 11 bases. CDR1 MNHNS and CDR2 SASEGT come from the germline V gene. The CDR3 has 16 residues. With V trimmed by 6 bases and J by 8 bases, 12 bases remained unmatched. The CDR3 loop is CASRATSGSIRYEQFF. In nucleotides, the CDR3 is TGTGCCAGCAGAGCCACTAGCGGGAGTATAAGGTATGAGCAGTTCTTC.

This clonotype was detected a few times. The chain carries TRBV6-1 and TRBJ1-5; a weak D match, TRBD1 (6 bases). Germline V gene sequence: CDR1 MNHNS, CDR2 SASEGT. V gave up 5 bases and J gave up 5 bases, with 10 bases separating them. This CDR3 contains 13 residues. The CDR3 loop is CASSSQGHQPQHF. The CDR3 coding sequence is TGTGCCAGCAGTTCCCAGGGGCATCAGCCCCAGCATTTT.

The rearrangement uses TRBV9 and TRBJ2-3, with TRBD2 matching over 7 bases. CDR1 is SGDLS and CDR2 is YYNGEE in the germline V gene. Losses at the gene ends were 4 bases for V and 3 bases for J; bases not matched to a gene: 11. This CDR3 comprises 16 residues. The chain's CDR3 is CASSLSGLVRTDTQYF. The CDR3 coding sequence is TGTGCCAGCAGCCTTTCTGGACTAGTAAGGACAGATACGCAGTATTTT.

For the CDR3, the DNA is TGTGCCAGCAGCCCGGGACAGGGTAACATTCAGTACTTC. Translating gives CASSPGQGNIQYF. The chain is built from TRBV6-1 and TRBJ2-4; 9 nucleotides agree with TRBD1. CDR3 size: 13 residues. The junction had 4 bases not matched to a gene; V was cut back by 6 bases and J by 7 bases. Germline values: CDR1 MNHNS, CDR2 SASEGT.

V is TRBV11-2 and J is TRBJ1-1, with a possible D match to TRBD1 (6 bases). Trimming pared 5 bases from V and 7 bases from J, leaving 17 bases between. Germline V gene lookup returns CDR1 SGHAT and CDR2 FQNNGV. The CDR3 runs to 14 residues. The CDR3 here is CASSIDPGADEAFF. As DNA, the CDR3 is TGTGCCAGCAGCATCGATCCGGGGGCTGATGAAGCTTTCTTT. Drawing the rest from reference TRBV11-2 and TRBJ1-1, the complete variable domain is EAGVAQSPRYKIIEKRQSVAFWCNPISGHATLYWYQQILGQGPKLLIQFQNNGVVDDSQLPKDRFSAERLKGVDSTLKIQPAKLEDSAVYLCASSIDPGADEAFFGQGTRLTVV.

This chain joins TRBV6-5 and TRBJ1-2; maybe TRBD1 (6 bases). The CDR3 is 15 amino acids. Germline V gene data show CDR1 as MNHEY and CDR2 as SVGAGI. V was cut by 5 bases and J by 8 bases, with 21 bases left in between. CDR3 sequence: CASSQYSSGTIGYTF. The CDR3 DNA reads TGTGCCAGCAGTCAATACTCTTCCGGGACAATCGGCTACACCTTC.

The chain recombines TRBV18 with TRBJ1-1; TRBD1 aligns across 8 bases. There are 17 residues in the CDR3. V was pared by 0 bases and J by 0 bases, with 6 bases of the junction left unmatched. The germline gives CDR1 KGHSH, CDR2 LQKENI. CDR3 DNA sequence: TGTGCCAGCTCACCACCGGGGACAGGCGGTTTGAACACTGAAGCTTTCTTT. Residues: CASSPPGTGGLNTEAFF.

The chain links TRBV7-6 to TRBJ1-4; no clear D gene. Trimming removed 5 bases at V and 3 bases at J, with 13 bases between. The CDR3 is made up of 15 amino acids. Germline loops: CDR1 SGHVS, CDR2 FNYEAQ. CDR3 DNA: TGTGCCAGCAGCCGGTCCACAGAACCTAATGAAAAACTGTTTTTT. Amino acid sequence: CASSRSTEPNEKLFF.

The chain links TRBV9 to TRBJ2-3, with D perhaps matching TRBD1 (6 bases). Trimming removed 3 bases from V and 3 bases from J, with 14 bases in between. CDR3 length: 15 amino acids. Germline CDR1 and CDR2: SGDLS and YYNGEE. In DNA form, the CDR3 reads TGTGCCAGCAGCGGCTACGGGACAACAACAGATACGCAGTATTTT. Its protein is CASSGYGTTTDTQYF.

For the CDR3, the DNA is TGTGCCAGCAGCTCATTTTTGAGGGGGGCCTACAATGAGCAGTTCTTC. Residues: CASSSFLRGAYNEQFF. The chain recombines TRBV7-2 with TRBJ2-1; the D gene could be TRBD1 or TRBD2 (6 bases each). Per germline, CDR1 SGHTA and CDR2 FQGNSA. Trimming cost V 4 bases and J 2 bases, with 15 bases left between them. The CDR3 contains 16 residues.

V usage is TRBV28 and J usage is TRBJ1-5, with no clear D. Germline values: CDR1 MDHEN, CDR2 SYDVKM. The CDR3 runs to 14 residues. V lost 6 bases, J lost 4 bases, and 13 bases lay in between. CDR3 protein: CASSSERANQPQHF. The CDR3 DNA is TGTGCCAGCAGCTCCGAGAGGGCAAATCAGCCCCAGCATTTT.

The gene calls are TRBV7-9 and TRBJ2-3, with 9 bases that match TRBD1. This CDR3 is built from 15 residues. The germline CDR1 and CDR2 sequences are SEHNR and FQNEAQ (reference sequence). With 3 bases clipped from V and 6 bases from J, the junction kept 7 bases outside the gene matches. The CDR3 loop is CASSFFGQGIDTQYF. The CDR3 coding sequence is TGTGCCAGCAGCTTTTTCGGACAGGGGATCGATACGCAGTATTTT.

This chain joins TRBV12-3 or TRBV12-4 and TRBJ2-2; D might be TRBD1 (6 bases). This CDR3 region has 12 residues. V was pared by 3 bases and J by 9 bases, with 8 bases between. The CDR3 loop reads CASSLGAWELFF. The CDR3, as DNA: TGTGCCAGCAGTTTGGGGGCCTGGGAGCTGTTTTTT.

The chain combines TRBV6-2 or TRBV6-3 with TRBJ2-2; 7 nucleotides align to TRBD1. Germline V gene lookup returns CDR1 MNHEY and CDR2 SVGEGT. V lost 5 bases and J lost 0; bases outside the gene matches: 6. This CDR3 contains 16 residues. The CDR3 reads CASSPIRGPNTGELFF. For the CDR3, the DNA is TGTGCCAGCAGTCCCATAAGGGGGCCGAACACCGGGGAGCTGTTTTTT.

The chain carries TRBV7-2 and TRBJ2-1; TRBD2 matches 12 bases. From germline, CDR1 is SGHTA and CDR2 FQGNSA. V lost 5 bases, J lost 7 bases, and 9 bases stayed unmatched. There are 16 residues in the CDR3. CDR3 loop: CASSRGLAGGPNEQFF. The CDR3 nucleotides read TGTGCCAGCAGCCGCGGTCTAGCGGGAGGGCCAAATGAGCAGTTCTTC. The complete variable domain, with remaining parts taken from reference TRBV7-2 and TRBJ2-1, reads GAGVSQSPSNKVTEKGKDVELRCDPISGHTALYWYRQSLGQGLEFLIYFQGNSAPDKSGLPSDRFSAERTGGSVSTLTIQRTQQEDSAVYLCASSRGLAGGPNEQFFGPGTRLTVL.

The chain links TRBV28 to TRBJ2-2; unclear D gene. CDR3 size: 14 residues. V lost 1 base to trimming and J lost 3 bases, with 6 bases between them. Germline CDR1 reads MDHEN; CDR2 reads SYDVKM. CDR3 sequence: CASSLFYYTGELFF. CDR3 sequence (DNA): TGTGCCAGCAGTTTATTTTACTACACCGGGGAGCTGTTTTTT.

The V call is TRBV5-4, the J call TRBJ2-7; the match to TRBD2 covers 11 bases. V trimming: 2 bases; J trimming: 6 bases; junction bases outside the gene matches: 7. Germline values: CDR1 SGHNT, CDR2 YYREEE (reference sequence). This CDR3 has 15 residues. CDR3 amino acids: CASSFGASGRLEQYF. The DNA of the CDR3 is TGTGCCAGCAGCTTCGGAGCTAGCGGGAGGCTCGAGCAGTACTTC.

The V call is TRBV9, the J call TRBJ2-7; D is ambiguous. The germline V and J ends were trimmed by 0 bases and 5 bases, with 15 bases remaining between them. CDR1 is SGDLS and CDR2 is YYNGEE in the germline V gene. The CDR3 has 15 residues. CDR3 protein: CASSVGETSLDEQYF. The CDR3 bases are TGTGCCAGCAGCGTAGGAGAAACATCGTTGGACGAGCAGTACTTC. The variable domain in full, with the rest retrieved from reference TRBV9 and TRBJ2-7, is DSGVTQTPKHLITATGQRVTLRCSPRSGDLSVYWYQQSLDQGLQFLIQYYNGEERAKGNILERFSAQQFPDLHSELNLSSLELGDSALYFCASSVGETSLDEQYFGPGTRLTVT.

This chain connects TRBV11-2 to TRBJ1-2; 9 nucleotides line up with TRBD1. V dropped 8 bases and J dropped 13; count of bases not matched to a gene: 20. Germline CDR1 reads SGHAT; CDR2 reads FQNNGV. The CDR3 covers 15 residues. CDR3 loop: CASSPGQGTGSLPTF. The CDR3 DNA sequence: TGTGCCAGCTCCCCAGGACAAGGGACAGGGAGTTTGCCCACCTTC. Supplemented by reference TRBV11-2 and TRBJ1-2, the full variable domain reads EAGVAQSPRYKIIEKRQSVAFWCNPISGHATLYWYQQILGQGPKLLIQFQNNGVVDDSQLPKDRFSAERLKGVDSTLKIQPAKLEDSAVYLCASSPGQGTGSLPTFGSGTRLTVV.

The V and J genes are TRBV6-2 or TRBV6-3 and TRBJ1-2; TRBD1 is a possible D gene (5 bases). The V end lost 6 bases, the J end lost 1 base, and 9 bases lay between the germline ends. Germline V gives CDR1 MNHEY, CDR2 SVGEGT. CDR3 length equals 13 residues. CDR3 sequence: CASRSTVNYGYTF. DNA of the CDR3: TGTGCCAGCAGGTCGACAGTTAACTATGGCTACACCTTC.

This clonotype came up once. The CDR3 DNA follows: TGTGCCAGCAGCTTAGGACGGATCTTTAACACTGAAGCTTTCTTT. This encodes CASSLGRIFNTEAFF. The chain couples TRBV13 to TRBJ1-1; no reliable D call. Germline CDR1 is PRHDT and CDR2 is FYEKMQ (reference sequence). Trimming shortened V by 0 bases and J by 2 bases, and 10 bases separated the two germline ends. The CDR3 spans 15 residues.

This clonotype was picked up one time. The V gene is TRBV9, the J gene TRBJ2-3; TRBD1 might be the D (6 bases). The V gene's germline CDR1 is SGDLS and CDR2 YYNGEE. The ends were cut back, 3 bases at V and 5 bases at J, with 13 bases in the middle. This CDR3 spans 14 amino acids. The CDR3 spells CASSDRDREDTQYF. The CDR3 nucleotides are TGTGCCAGCAGCGACAGGGATAGGGAAGATACGCAGTATTTT.

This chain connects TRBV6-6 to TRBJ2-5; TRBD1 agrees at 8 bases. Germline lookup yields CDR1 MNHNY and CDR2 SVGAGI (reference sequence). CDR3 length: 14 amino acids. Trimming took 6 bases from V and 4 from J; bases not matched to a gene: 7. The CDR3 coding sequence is TGTGCCAGCAGCCTAAGGACAGGGCGAGAGACCCAGTACTTC. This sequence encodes CASSLRTGRETQYF.

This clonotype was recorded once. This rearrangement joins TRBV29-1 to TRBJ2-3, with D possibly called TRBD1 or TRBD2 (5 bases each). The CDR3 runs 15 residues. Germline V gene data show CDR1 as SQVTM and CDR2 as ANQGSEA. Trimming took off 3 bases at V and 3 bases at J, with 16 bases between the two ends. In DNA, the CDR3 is TGCAGCGTTGATGCATGGGGCAGGGAGACAGATACGCAGTATTTT. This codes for CSVDAWGRETDTQYF.

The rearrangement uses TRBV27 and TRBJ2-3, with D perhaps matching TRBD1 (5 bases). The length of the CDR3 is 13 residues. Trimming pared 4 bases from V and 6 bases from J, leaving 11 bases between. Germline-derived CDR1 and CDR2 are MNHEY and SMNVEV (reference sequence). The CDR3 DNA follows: TGTGCCAGCAGTTCTCAGGGTTGGGATACGCAGTATTTT. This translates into CASSSQGWDTQYF.

In DNA, the CDR3 is TGTGCCAGCGTCGTCAGATCAGGGCTAGCGGGAGGATTCCATGAGCAGTTCTTC. Amino acids: CASVVRSGLAGGFHEQFF. The genes are TRBV2 and TRBJ2-1; 11 nucleotides match TRBD2. Germline V gene data show CDR1 as SNHLY and CDR2 as FYNNEI. The CDR3 runs 18 residues. Trimming removed 8 bases from V and 8 bases from J; junction bases left unmatched: 20.